This T cell receptor beta chain appears in the sequencing data of a study of type 1 regulatory T cells. The overall study: An in vitro protocol generated T-allo10, a Tr1-enriched, alloantigen-specific CD4 T cell product.

Note on this clonotype: What it recognizes is unknown.

General observations from the study: Compared with non-type 1 regulatory T cells, type 1 regulatory T cells showed a more restricted TCR repertoire.

V dropped 6 bases and J dropped 8; count of bases not matched to a gene: 6. The germline V gene has CDR1 LNHNV and CDR2 YYDKDF (reference sequence). The CDR3 extends over 13 amino acids. TCRdb processed the reads anew with MiXCR; each CDR3 protein has one entry. Of about 59,000 distinct CDR3 sequences listed, less than 70% are singletons. Sequencing used cultured non-Tr1 T cells, either the whole culture or a sorted T cell fraction (not recorded which). The rearrangement joins TRBV15 to TRBJ2-3, with 9 bases that match TRBD2. This sequence originates from a human donor in good health. The CDR3 DNA reads TGTGCCACCAGGGGGACTAGCCTCACTACGCAGTATTTT. As protein: CATRGTSLTTQYF.